The 10 T cell receptor beta chains in this list originate from one sample, sequenced in a study of CD8 T cells in ankylosing spondylitis. Each CDR3 protein gets one entry after TCRdb re-called the 5' RACE reads with MiXCR. The data hold roughly 130,000 distinct CDR3 sequences, with about 13% observed a single time. Sequenced material: blood, either unsorted or a sorted T cell fraction (not recorded which). The receptor set was obtained from a female donor with ankylosing spondylitis or in good health (not recorded which).

This clonotype was picked up a small number of times. The chain combines TRBV24-1 with TRBJ2-1; 8 nucleotides line up with TRBD1. Germline CDR1 is KGHDR and CDR2 is SFDVKD. The V segment lost 7 bases and the J segment 3 bases; nucleotides outside the gene matches: 7. The CDR3 totals 15 residues. CDR3 bases: TGTGCCACCAGGTCGGGACAGGTAGTCTACAATGAGCAGTTCTTC. Its protein product is CATRSGQVVYNEQFF.

The chain couples TRBV4-1 to TRBJ1-3; D uncertain. V gave up 1 base and J gave up 1 base, with 5 bases separating them. Germline V gives CDR1 MGHRA, CDR2 YSYEKL. The CDR3 totals 14 residues. The CDR3 loop is CASSQVGSGNTIYF. For the CDR3, the DNA is TGCGCCAGCAGCCAAGTGGGTTCTGGAAACACCATATATTTT.

In this sample, this clonotype turned up many times. This chain's CDR3 is CASEMGQSTDTQYF. In DNA, the CDR3 is TGCGCCAGTGAAATGGGACAGTCCACAGATACGCAGTATTTT. The chain has TRBV5-1 and TRBJ2-3; TRBD1 matches at 7 bases. CDR1 is SGHRS and CDR2 is YFSETQ in the germline V gene. The ends lost 8 bases at V and 2 bases at J; junction bases unmatched: 8. This CDR3 comprises 14 residues. Based on the CDR3 plus reference TRBV5-1 and TRBJ2-3, the full variable domain is KAGVTQTPRYLIKTRGQQVTLSCSPISGHRSVSWYQQTPGQGLQFLFEYFSETQRNKGNFPGRFSGRQFSNSRSEMNVSTLELGDSALYLCASEMGQSTDTQYFGPGTRLTVL.

This clonotype was seen a few times. J is TRBJ2-1 and V is TRBV5-1; 9 positions match TRBD1. The V gene's germline CDR1 is SGHRS and CDR2 YFSETQ. V lost 3 bases and J lost 9; bases outside the gene matches: 10. The CDR3 covers 15 residues. Written as DNA, the CDR3 is TGCGCCAGCAGCTCGGGGGGACAGGGAACGGTTGAGCAGTTCTTC. This encodes CASSSGGQGTVEQFF.

In this sample, this clonotype turned up a few times. The rearrangement uses TRBV11-2 and TRBJ2-7; TRBD2 might be the D (5 bases). There are 14 residues in the CDR3. In germline, CDR1 is SGHAT, CDR2 FQNNGV. V was cut by 5 bases and J by 4 bases, with 15 bases left in between. The CDR3 region is CASSQTASLYEQYF. The CDR3 coding sequence is TGTGCCAGCAGCCAGACGGCTAGCCTGTACGAGCAGTACTTC.

At least ten counts were recorded for this clonotype. The CDR3 nucleotides read TGTGCCAGCAGATCCGGGACTATAAGATCCGGGGAGCTGTTTTTT. Translation gives CASRSGTIRSGELFF. The J gene is TRBJ2-2, the V gene TRBV28; 7 positions match TRBD2. CDR3 length: 15 amino acids. Losses at the gene ends were 6 bases for V and 6 bases for J; bases not matched to a gene: 10. Germline assignment: CDR1 MDHEN and CDR2 SYDVKM.

The V call is TRBV18, the J call TRBJ2-3, with D perhaps matching TRBD2 (6 bases). The CDR3 sequence is 15 residues long. Germline CDR1 reads KGHSH; CDR2 reads LQKENI. Trimming shortened V by 6 bases and J by 0 bases, and 13 bases separated the two germline ends. The CDR3 DNA sequence: TGTGCCAGCTCCGATCGGGGGAGTAGCACAGATACGCAGTATTTT. Protein sequence: CASSDRGSSTDTQYF.

This clonotype has ten or more counts. V usage is TRBV5-6 and J usage is TRBJ1-3; TRBD1 might be the D (5 bases). Trimming removed 9 bases from V and 0 bases from J, with 13 bases in between. In germline, CDR1 is SGHDT, CDR2 YYEEEE. The CDR3 extends over 14 amino acids. CDR3 DNA sequence: TGTGCCACCCGCCGACAGAGCTCTGGAAACACCATATATTTT. This sequence encodes CATRRQSSGNTIYF.

This clonotype has at least ten counts. The chain is built from TRBV29-1 and TRBJ2-5, with D perhaps matching TRBD1 (6 bases). Between the trimmed V and J ends, which lost 7 bases and 5 bases, there was a span of 17 bases. The CDR3 is 13 residues long. CDR1 is SQVTM and CDR2 is ANQGSEA in the germline V gene. The CDR3 here is CSALVGATETQYF. The DNA of the CDR3 is TGCAGCGCCCTTGTGGGGGCAACGGAGACCCAGTACTTC.

The J gene is TRBJ2-4, the V gene TRBV3-1; TRBD1 agrees at 8 bases. Germline CDR1 LGHDT, CDR2 YNNKEL (reference sequence). J gave up 2 bases and V 3 bases, and 3 bases lay outside the gene matches. CDR3 length: 15 residues. CDR3 DNA: TGTGCCAGCAGCCAGGGGGACAGGACCAAAAACATTCAGTACTTC. Amino acid sequence: CASSQGDRTKNIQYF.